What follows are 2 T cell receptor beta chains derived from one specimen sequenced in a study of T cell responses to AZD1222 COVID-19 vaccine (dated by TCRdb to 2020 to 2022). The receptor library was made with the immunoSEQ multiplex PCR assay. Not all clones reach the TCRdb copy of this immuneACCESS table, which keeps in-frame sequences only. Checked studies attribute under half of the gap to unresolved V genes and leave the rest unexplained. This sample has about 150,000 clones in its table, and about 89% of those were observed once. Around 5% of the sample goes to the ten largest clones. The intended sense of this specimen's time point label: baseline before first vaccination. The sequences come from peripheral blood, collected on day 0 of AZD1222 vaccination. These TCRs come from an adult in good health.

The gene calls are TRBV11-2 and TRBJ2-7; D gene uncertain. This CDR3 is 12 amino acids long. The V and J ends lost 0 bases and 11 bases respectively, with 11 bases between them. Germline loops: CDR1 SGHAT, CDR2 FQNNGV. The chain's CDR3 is CASSLEGRREYF. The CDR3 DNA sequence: TGTGCCAGCAGCTTAGAAGGCAGGCGAGAGTACTTC.

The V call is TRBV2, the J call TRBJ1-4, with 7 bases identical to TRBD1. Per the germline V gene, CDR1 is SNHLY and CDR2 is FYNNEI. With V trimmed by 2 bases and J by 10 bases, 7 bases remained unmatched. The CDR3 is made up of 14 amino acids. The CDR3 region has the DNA TGTGCCAGCAGTGAATGGGACAGAGCCCGAAAACTGTTTTTT. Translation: CASSEWDRARKLFF.